This T cell receptor (beta chain) was observed in a study of T cells in Graves' hyperthyroidism and ophthalmopathy (dated by TCRdb to the late 2010s). About the study as a whole: Peripheral blood samples were taken at the time of initial diagnosis, prior to any treatment. Once sampling was done, hyperthyroidism patients were given methimazole at a starting dose of 30 mg daily, whereas ophthalmopathy patients were given high-dose intravenous methylprednisolone. The 100 discovery patients were randomly split 7:3 into training and test sets. The paper describes TCR Vbeta CDR3 sequencing of 120 to 150 peripheral blood samples, made up of roughly 45 ophthalmopathy patients, some 76 hyperthyroidism patients and 17 progressor patients. An independent validation cohort of fewer than 20 hyperthyroidism patients and about 15 patients who later progressed to ophthalmopathy tested prospective prediction of ophthalmopathy. To identify TCR V-J signatures that set the groups apart, the researchers used a discovery cohort of about a hundred patients, made up of approximately 43 with Graves' ophthalmopathy and about 60 with stable Graves' hyperthyroidism. In addition, the study compared T-cell repertoires in thyroid tissue and in blood from about 6 Graves' hyperthyroidism patients. On the study overall, not on this receptor specifically: No statistical method was used to fix the sample size in advance, and group allocation was not hidden from the investigators. A 13 V-J signature model separated ophthalmopathy from stable hyperthyroidism, with around 88% sensitivity and roughly 82% specificity in cross-validation and 80%/75% in testing. Most expanded thyroid clonotypes (frequency above 0.001) were also found in blood, which suggests that blood repertoires may mirror thyroid immune responses. In validation, the model predicted progression to ophthalmopathy a median of roughly 6.5 months before onset, with over 60% sensitivity and 72.22% specificity.

Ophthalmopathy patients had moderately to severely active disease, Clinical Activity Score of at least 3, NOSPECS grade of at least 4, and duration under 3 months. Exclusion was applied to patients with uncontrolled infections, other autoimmune diseases, pregnancy or lactation. Diagnoses were established on the basis of clinical symptoms, serum thyroxine and TRAb, thyroid ultrasound, and orbital computed tomography. PBMCs were separated from approximately 9.9 ml of fresh peripheral blood using Ficoll-Paque density gradient centrifugation. Total RNA was extracted using Trizol reagent, and RNA quality was assessed on an Agilent 2100 Bioanalyzer. Including the terminal cysteine and phenylalanine, the CDR3 comprises 15 residues. Only the CDR3 part of the read is kept: 45 bases, read in frame from the first base. The germline ends are 13 bases apart after V is trimmed by 5 bases and J by 2 bases. TCR beta CDR3 regions were amplified from RNA transcripts. The first round of RT-PCR for the TCR CDR3 was performed with the HTBI primer set and the Qiagen OneStep RT-PCR kit. The libraries were constructed in a second round of multiplex PCR and then size-selected and purified. Sequencing of the libraries was done on an Illumina HiSeq2000 using paired-end 100 bp reads. On the study's bioinformatics: SOAPnuke was used to process the raw data, with reads discarded if the reads contained adapters or uncalled bases, had a mean Phred below 15, or lacked an exact constant-primer or identifier match. High-quality paired reads were merged using COPE v1.2.5, and each unique nucleotide sequence was defined as a clonotype. MiTCR v1.1 was used to align clonotypes to the IMGT TRBV, TRBD and TRBJ reference segments. The analysis was restricted to V-J combinations with a frequency above 0.0001, which together covered about 99% of the repertoires. The TCS score was defined as F50 (clonal expansion) divided by E x V (chaos), with BLOSUM62-based TCRdist calculated between CDR3 peptides within each V-J. Welch's t-statistics and random forest reduced some 510 V-J features to roughly 13, which were used in a naive Bayes classifier (R e1071). TCRdb ran its own pipeline on the public reads, namely fastp trimming at Q25 and MiXCR clone calling, and kept in-frame beta chains. Rows with a matching CDR3 protein are joined into one entry that keeps the most common DNA and genes. The V and J calls here are based on TCRdb, not the publication. This sample is represented by around 500,000 distinct CDR3 sequences; 22% of them were singletons. The top ten clonotypes cover approximately 54% of the sample.

About this clonotype itself: It lacks a known antigen. Qualities for individual bases were not recorded, and no much larger clone is one base off.

This receptor was taken from a woman in her 70s with Graves' ophthalmopathy. The sample consisted of blood. The V and J genes are TRBV12-3 or TRBV12-4 and TRBJ2-1; tentative D gene TRBD2, with 6 bases matching. The base sequence is TGTGCCAGCAGTCGCAGCGGGCGCCCCTACAATGAGCAGTTCTTC. Its translation is CASSRSGRPYNEQFF.